These T cell receptor beta chains were read from a single sample in a study of beta chain features in type 1 diabetes. Only in-frame clones appear in the TCRdb table, and some are missing; sequencing was by immunoSEQ multiplex PCR. This sample carries tens of thousands of clones, 68% of them seen once, and the ten largest clones take roughly 1.1%. Sequenced input: stem cell memory CD4+ T cells from blood. Receptor source: a woman between 40 and 55 years old with type 1 diabetes. CDR3s include the opening cysteine and the closing phenylalanine or tryptophan. The order of the fields is D gene, clone size, J gene, V gene, CDR3 DNA, CDR3 protein. D genes are given only for firm matches. Not every row has a clone size; where given, it reads once, few, many or a size class.

d_gene: TRBD1; abundance: .; j_gene: TRBJ2-7; v_gene: TRBV6-5; CDR3nt: TGTGCCAGCGGCAGACAGGGGCGCGAGCAGTACTTC; CDR3aa: CASGRQGREQYF
d_gene: .; abundance: .; j_gene: TRBJ2-2; v_gene: TRBV19; CDR3nt: TGTGCCAGTAGTATAGCGGGGGTGCGGACCGGGGAGCTGTTTTTT; CDR3aa: CASSIAGVRTGELFF
d_gene: TRBD1; abundance: .; j_gene: TRBJ1-2; v_gene: TRBV29-1; CDR3nt: TGCAGCGTGGGGGACAGGGGGTCCACCTTC; CDR3aa: CSVGDRGSTF
d_gene: TRBD1; abundance: .; j_gene: TRBJ1-2; v_gene: TRBV7-2; CDR3nt: TGTGCCAGCAGCCCCCGGGACAGATACTATGGCTACACCTTC; CDR3aa: CASSPRDRYYGYTF
d_gene: TRBD2; abundance: few; j_gene: TRBJ2-2; v_gene: TRBV5-1; CDR3nt: TGCGCCAGCAGCCTAGGGACTAGCACAGACACCGGGGAGCTGTTTTTT; CDR3aa: CASSLGTSTDTGELFF
d_gene: .; abundance: .; j_gene: TRBJ1-1; v_gene: TRBV29-1; CDR3nt: TGCAGCGTTCCCCGCAGGGAGAACACTGAAGCTTTCTTT; CDR3aa: CSVPRRENTEAFF
d_gene: TRBD2; abundance: .; j_gene: TRBJ2-6; v_gene: TRBV5-4; CDR3nt: TGTGCCAGCAGCCAAGATTATGCGGGGGAAGGCTCTGGGGCCAACGTCCTGACTTTC; CDR3aa: CASSQDYAGEGSGANVLTF
d_gene: .; abundance: .; j_gene: TRBJ1-3; v_gene: TRBV19; CDR3nt: TGTGCCAGTAATAACATGGTCTCTGGAAACACCATATATTTT; CDR3aa: CASNNMVSGNTIYF
d_gene: .; abundance: .; j_gene: TRBJ2-1; v_gene: TRBV7-3; CDR3nt: TGTGCCAGCAGCACAACAGGGAGTAGTAACAATGAGCAGTTCTTC; CDR3aa: CASSTTGSSNNEQFF
d_gene: .; abundance: .; j_gene: TRBJ1-5; v_gene: TRBV18; CDR3nt: TGTGCCAGCTCACCTCAAGGACCGGGGAGCAATCAGCCCCAGCATTTT; CDR3aa: CASSPQGPGSNQPQHF
d_gene: .; abundance: .; j_gene: TRBJ2-5; v_gene: TRBV28; CDR3nt: TGTGCCAGCAGTTTCCCGACAGCATCTCAAGAGACCCAGTACTTC; CDR3aa: CASSFPTASQETQYF
d_gene: .; abundance: .; j_gene: TRBJ1-2; v_gene: TRBV11-3; CDR3nt: TGTGCCAGCAGTTTCGATGGCCATGGCTACACCTTC; CDR3aa: CASSFDGHGYTF
d_gene: TRBD1; abundance: few; j_gene: TRBJ2-7; v_gene: TRBV19; CDR3nt: TGTGCCAGTAGTATTCTGGGACAGGGCTCCTACGAGCAGTACTTC; CDR3aa: CASSILGQGSYEQYF
d_gene: .; abundance: few; j_gene: TRBJ2-1; v_gene: TRBV7-9; CDR3nt: TGTGCCAGCAGCTTACGGGTAGGGGGTTCCTACAATGAGCAGTTCTTC; CDR3aa: CASSLRVGGSYNEQFF
d_gene: TRBD1; abundance: .; j_gene: TRBJ1-2; v_gene: TRBV5-1; CDR3nt: TGCGCCAGCAGCGAACAGGGGCGTTATCCCTCGTCTAACTATGGCTACACCTTC; CDR3aa: CASSEQGRYPSSNYGYTF
d_gene: .; abundance: .; j_gene: TRBJ1-4; v_gene: TRBV7-9; CDR3nt: TGTGCCAGCAGCTCCAGGGTGACAACTAATGAAAAACTGTTTTTT; CDR3aa: CASSSRVTTNEKLFF
d_gene: TRBD1; abundance: few; j_gene: TRBJ1-5; v_gene: TRBV19; CDR3nt: TGTGCCAGTAGGAGGCCGGGACAGGGGAATCAGCCCCAGCATTTT; CDR3aa: CASRRPGQGNQPQHF